Here is one TCR beta chain with its context. This specimen belongs to a study of blood T cell repertoires in COVID-19. Study-wide context: T cells, B-cell-depleted T cells, or PBMCs provided the cDNA or gDNA that served as material.

Data came from immunoSEQ multiplex PCR; TCRdb stores just in-frame clones and leaves some out. The table records about 83,000 clones, approximately 80% of them present only once. Specimen: peripheral blood. The source of this sequence is an elderly woman with acute or convalescent COVID-19.

The CDR3 is CASSPGQGRNQPQHF. DNA for the CDR3: TGTGCCAGCTCACCCGGACAGGGGAGGAATCAGCCCCAGCATTTT. The rearrangement links TRBV18 to TRBJ1-5; TRBD1 matches 9 bases. Germline V gives CDR1 KGHSH, CDR2 LQKENI. V trimming: 3 bases; J trimming: 4 bases; junction bases outside the gene matches: 4. The length of the CDR3 is 15 residues.